Listed here are 9 T cell receptor beta chains from one sample, sequenced in a study of T-cell reconstitution after alpha-beta-depleted transplantation in children. Unique molecular identifiers tagged the TCRbeta library. One entry per CDR3 protein, called by TCRdb with MiXCR from the PCR reads. The table shows about 980,000 distinct CDR3 sequences, with roughly 29% occurring only once. Sequences were derived from PBMCs, mostly from graft donor cells, sampled 360 days after TCRalphabeta/CD19-depleted stem cell transplant. The receptor source for this set is a boy in the first two years of life who had a stem cell transplant for SCID, so the T cells may come from the graft donor.

This clonotype was observed many times. This rearrangement joins TRBV12-3 or TRBV12-4 to TRBJ1-6, with D unclear. CDR3 length: 15 amino acids. V was trimmed by 2 bases and J by 9 bases, leaving 14 bases between them. The CDR3 DNA sequence: TGTGCCAGCAGTTTAAGGTCAGGTGGCGGTTCACCCCTCCACTTT. This translates into CASSLRSGGGSPLHF.

The chain recombines TRBV12-3 or TRBV12-4 with TRBJ2-1, with D unresolved. Trimming removed 2 bases from V and 10 bases from J, with 21 bases in between. The CDR3 length is 16 residues. The CDR3 coding sequence is TGTGCCAGCAGTTTATCAGGAAGTTTATCCGTGAGGGAGCAGTTCTTC. It yields the protein CASSLSGSLSVREQFF.

This clonotype was picked up a small number of times. The chain is built from TRBV29-1 and TRBJ2-5; D is unresolved. Trimming removed 0 bases at V and 4 bases at J, with 12 bases between. CDR1 is SQVTM and CDR2 is ANQGSEA in the germline V gene. This CDR3 comprises 14 residues. The CDR3 DNA sequence: TGCAGCGTTGAAGATCGGGTGACCAGAGAGACCCAGTACTTC. This gives the protein CSVEDRVTRETQYF.

The chain has TRBV7-9 and TRBJ2-7, with unresolved D. The V and J ends lost 0 bases and 5 bases respectively, with 11 bases between them. The CDR3 spans 14 residues. Germline-derived CDR1 and CDR2 are SEHNR and FQNEAQ (reference sequence). CDR3 in amino acids: CASSLAGRANEQYF. The CDR3 nucleotides are TGTGCCAGCAGCTTAGCTGGTAGGGCCAACGAGCAGTACTTC.

The gene calls are TRBV7-6 and TRBJ2-1; 10 nucleotides align to TRBD1. The CDR3 spans 18 residues. Germline V gives CDR1 SGHVS, CDR2 FNYEAQ. The V segment lost 5 bases and the J segment 0 bases; nucleotides outside the gene matches: 10. CDR3 in amino acids: CASSVGTGELSSYNEQFF. The CDR3 DNA reads as TGTGCCAGCAGCGTTGGGACAGGGGAATTGAGCTCCTACAATGAGCAGTTCTTC.

This clonotype has just a few counts. The chain uses TRBV12-3 or TRBV12-4 and TRBJ2-1; D unclear. V lost 6 bases and J 4 bases, leaving 19 bases between the germline ends. The length of the CDR3 is 16 residues. The CDR3 is CASRPVTMAHYNEQFF. CDR3 DNA sequence: TGTGCCAGCAGGCCCGTTACCATGGCCCATTACAATGAGCAGTTCTTC.

This clonotype was seen a handful of times. V gene TRBV10-3 combines with J gene TRBJ1-2; a possible D gene is TRBD1 (5 bases). The germline CDR1 and CDR2 sequences are ENHRY and SYGVKD. There are 11 residues in the CDR3. Trimming shortened V by 8 bases and J by 7 bases, and 11 bases separated the two germline ends. CDR3 protein: CAIPAGLGYTF. The CDR3 DNA sequence: TGTGCCATCCCGGCAGGGCTTGGCTACACCTTC.

Comments on this clonotype: This could be a read error, since a much larger clone is one nucleotide away. J is TRBJ2-1 and V is TRBV9, with TRBD2 matching 12 bases. The germline V gene encodes CDR1 SGDLS and CDR2 YYNGEE. The CDR3 sequence is 16 residues long. CDR3 coding DNA: TGTGTCAGCAGCGTAGCTAGCGGGGGGGTATCCCATGAGCAGTTCTTC. Translated, it gives CVSSVASGGVSHEQFF.

A single count supports this clonotype. This chain's CDR3 is CASSLQLMMHNEQFF. DNA for the CDR3: TGTGCCAGCAGTTTACAGCTGATGATGCACAATGAGCAGTTCTTC. The V and J genes are TRBV27 and TRBJ2-1; no reliable D call. CDR1 and CDR2 (germline): MNHEY, SMNVEV (reference sequence). The CDR3 totals 15 residues. V lost 2 bases to trimming and J lost 5 bases, with 13 bases between them.